These 18 T cell receptor beta chains originate from one sample sequenced in a study of cytomegalovirus exposure and HLA in healthy donors. Researchers ran the PCR with 60 Vbeta and 13 Jbeta primers. Clones were read by immunoSEQ multiplex PCR, and TCRdb kept only the in-frame ones, dropping some. The table includes around 170,000 clones, roughly 76% detected once. Sample: PBMCs. The receptors originated from a middle-aged man in good health and CMV-seropositive.

The chain couples TRBV7-8 to TRBJ1-6, with unresolved D. The CDR3 extends over 15 amino acids. With 0 bases removed from V and 7 bases from J, the gap between germline ends came to 10 bases. The germline V gene has CDR1 SGHVS and CDR2 FQNEAQ. CDR3 loop: CASSLAGRGNSPLHF. CDR3 in DNA: TGTGCCAGCAGCTTAGCTGGACGGGGAAATTCACCCCTCCACTTT.

This chain uses TRBV7-3 with TRBJ2-3, with 11 bases lining up with TRBD1. The CDR3 covers 16 residues. The germline CDR1 and CDR2 sequences are SGHTA and FQGTGA. The V gene end was trimmed by 0 bases and the J gene end by 6 bases; junction bases not matched to a gene: 5. The CDR3 here is CASSLTLGTGGDTQYF. In DNA form, the CDR3 reads TGTGCCAGCAGCTTAACGTTGGGGACAGGGGGGGATACGCAGTATTTT.

This clone occurred a few times. This sequence joins TRBV19 and TRBJ2-1, with TRBD1 matching over 7 bases. In germline, CDR1 is LNHDA, CDR2 SQIVND (reference sequence). The CDR3 has 15 amino acids. J was trimmed by 0 bases and V by 6 bases; bases with no gene match: 5. CDR3 in amino acids: CASSLQGSSYNEQFF. CDR3 DNA: TGTGCCAGTAGCCTACAGGGGAGCTCCTACAATGAGCAGTTCTTC.

The V and J genes are TRBV10-3 and TRBJ2-1, with a tentative D call TRBD2 (7 bases). The CDR3 is 14 residues long. The V end lost 4 bases, the J end lost 10 bases, and 17 bases lay between the germline ends. Germline CDR1 and CDR2: ENHRY and SYGVKD. The CDR3 DNA follows: TGTGCCATCAGTGGCGGGGGCCCACCAGGGGAGCAGTTCTTC. It encodes CAISGGGPPGEQFF.

A note on this clone: At one of its ends the junction is not consistent with the germline gene, which may arise from a read error. This chain joins TRBV7-9 and TRBJ2-7; D is possibly TRBD2 (6 bases). Germline assignment: CDR1 SEHNR and CDR2 FQNEAQ (reference sequence). This CDR3 is 16 amino acids long. The CDR3 DNA sequence: TGTTCCAGCAGCTCCCGCGGAGGGGTGGGATCCTACGAGCAGTACTTC. This codes for CSSSSRGGVGSYEQYF. Full variable domain (outside the CDR3, taken from reference TRBV7-9 and TRBJ2-7): DTGVSQNPRHKITKRGQNVTFRCDPISEHNRLYWYRQTLGQGPEFLTYFQNEAQLEKSRLLSDRFSAERPKGSFSTLEIQRTEQGDSAMYLCSSSSRGGVGSYEQYFGPGTRLTVT.

The rearrangement links TRBV19 to TRBJ1-1; 7 bases agree with TRBD1. The ends lost 4 bases at V and 4 bases at J; junction bases unmatched: 9. Germline V gene sequence: CDR1 LNHDA, CDR2 SQIVND (reference sequence). The CDR3 runs to 15 residues. This chain's CDR3 is CASSTGTAGSTEAFF. The CDR3 DNA follows: TGTGCCAGTAGTACGGGGACAGCGGGCAGCACTGAAGCTTTCTTT.

This chain connects TRBV2 to TRBJ2-7; a weak D match, TRBD2 (6 bases). This CDR3 has 16 residues. CDR1 and CDR2 (germline): SNHLY, FYNNEI. Trimming shortened V by 6 bases and J by 1 base, and 19 bases separated the two germline ends. The CDR3 sequence is CASRHAPGTSSYEQYF. The CDR3 bases are TGTGCCAGCAGACACGCCCCTGGGACTTCTTCCTACGAGCAGTACTTC.

The chain has TRBV7-2 and TRBJ2-7; no firm D call. Per germline, CDR1 SGHTA and CDR2 FQGNSA. The CDR3 contains 14 residues. With 5 bases removed from V and 4 bases from J, the gap between germline ends came to 15 bases. The CDR3 spells CASSVPQIQYEQYF. Written as DNA, the CDR3 is TGTGCCAGCAGCGTCCCCCAGATCCAATACGAGCAGTACTTC.

V usage is TRBV7-9 and J usage is TRBJ1-5; possible D gene TRBD1, 5 bases. The CDR3 is 15 residues long. The germline CDR1 and CDR2 sequences are SEHNR and FQNEAQ (reference sequence). Trimming took off 1 base at V and 1 base at J, with 8 bases between the two ends. CDR3 sequence (DNA): TGTGCCAGCAGCTTAGGACAGACAAGCAATCAGCCCCAGCATTTT. It translates to CASSLGQTSNQPQHF.

J is TRBJ1-1 and V is TRBV2, with D tentatively TRBD1 (5 bases). Germline CDR1 SNHLY, CDR2 FYNNEI. The CDR3 spans 16 residues. The V end was cut by 6 bases, the J end by 4 bases, with 21 bases between. The CDR3 region is CASSGGKSRASTEAFF. The CDR3 nucleotides are TGTGCCAGCAGCGGGGGAAAGTCGAGGGCGAGCACTGAAGCTTTCTTT.

The CDR3 DNA sequence: TGTGCCAGCAGTTTCCCCCGGGACAGGGGGCGAGATACGCAGTATTTT. It translates to CASSFPRDRGRDTQYF. V is TRBV6-5 and J is TRBJ2-3; 12 nucleotides match TRBD1. CDR1 and CDR2 from the germline V gene are MNHEY and SVGAGI. This CDR3 is built from 16 residues. V shed 4 bases and J 5 bases; nucleotides not matched to a gene: 7.

This chain uses TRBV28 with TRBJ2-7, with D unresolved. This CDR3 has 10 amino acids. Germline lookup yields CDR1 MDHEN and CDR2 SYDVKM. V lost 5 bases and J 3 bases, leaving 2 bases between the germline ends. CDR3 loop: CASSHYEQYF. The CDR3 DNA sequence: TGTGCCAGCAGTCACTACGAGCAGTACTTC.

The rearrangement uses TRBV7-6 and TRBJ1-4, with D unresolved. This CDR3 contains 15 residues. Germline lookup yields CDR1 SGHVS and CDR2 FNYEAQ. The ends were cut back, 5 bases at V and 8 bases at J, with 18 bases in the middle. Here the CDR3 reads CASSRLGYGQEKLFF. As DNA, the CDR3 is TGTGCCAGCAGCCGGCTGGGCTATGGCCAGGAAAAACTGTTTTTT.

Worth noting for this clone: Within the sample, other DNA sequences also encode this same CDR3. V gene TRBV5-5 combines with J gene TRBJ1-4; 7 nucleotides align to TRBD1. Germline V gives CDR1 SGHKS, CDR2 YYEKEE (reference sequence). The CDR3 loop spans 14 amino acids. The trim removed 0 bases at V and 7 bases at J, leaving 3 bases unmatched. CDR3 nucleotides: TGTGCCAGCAGCTTGGACAGGGGAGGTGAAAAACTGTTTTTT. This gives the protein CASSLDRGGEKLFF.

The chain is built from TRBV5-4 and TRBJ2-3; D may be TRBD1 (5 bases). The CDR3 sequence is 14 residues long. CDR1 is SGHNT, CDR2 YYREEE, per germline (reference sequence). With 4 bases removed from V and 3 bases from J, the gap between germline ends came to 12 bases. CDR3 coding DNA: TGTGCCAGCAGCGTCGCGTCAGGGACAGATACGCAGTATTTT. Translating it yields CASSVASGTDTQYF. The whole variable domain, filled in from reference TRBV5-4 and TRBJ2-3, reads ETGVTQSPTHLIKTRGQQVTLRCSSQSGHNTVSWYQQALGQGPQFIFQYYREEENGRGNFPPRFSGLQFPNYSSELNVNALELDDSALYLCASSVASGTDTQYFGPGTRLTVL.

This clone was detected once. This rearrangement joins TRBV23-1 to TRBJ2-7; 8 bases agree with TRBD2. TRBV23-1 is an ORF; its function is uncertain. V lost 0 bases and J lost 2; bases outside the gene matches: 12. The CDR3 has 18 amino acids. The CDR3 protein is CASSQSPAGGGGAYEQYF. DNA for the CDR3: TGCGCCAGCAGTCAATCCCCCGCCGGGGGGGGAGGGGCCTACGAGCAGTACTTC.

The CDR3 loop is CATSQGATNEKLFF. CDR3 DNA: TGTGCCACGAGTCAGGGGGCGACTAATGAAAAACTGTTTTTT. The rearrangement uses TRBV10-3 and TRBJ1-4; the match to TRBD1 covers 8 bases. V trimming: 10 bases; J trimming: 2 bases; junction bases outside the gene matches: 6. Looked up from germline, CDR1 is ENHRY and CDR2 is SYGVKD. The CDR3 totals 14 residues.

A remark on this clone: Different DNA sequences within this sample yield the same CDR3. The chain uses TRBV6-5 and TRBJ1-1, with a possible D match to TRBD1 (5 bases). Trimming removed 6 bases from V and 1 base from J, with 9 bases in between. The CDR3 runs to 13 residues. Germline V gene data show CDR1 as MNHEY and CDR2 as SVGAGI. CDR3 protein: CASSPGANTEAFF. As DNA, the CDR3 is TGTGCCAGCAGCCCTGGGGCGAACACTGAAGCTTTCTTT.